The T cell receptor (beta chain) under discussion was sequenced for a study of cytotoxic CD8 clonotypes in ibrutinib-treated CLL. Study-level information: Sequenced samples delivered averages of 200,000 to 300,000 productive templates and some 93,000 productive rearrangements.

This CDR3 spans 11 amino acids. Germline V lookup: CDR1 MNHNS, CDR2 SASEGT. V lost 0 bases to trimming and J lost 9 bases, with 3 bases between them. Findings of the study overall: Exceeding age-matched healthy donors, baseline clonality also tracked the counts of circulating CD8+ T cells.

With respect to this clone: No antigen is known for it.

Only in-frame clones appear in the TCRdb table, and some are missing; sequencing was by immunoSEQ multiplex PCR. The data contain just over 200,000 clones, around 75% of them seen just once; the ten biggest clones take up approximately 6.3%. This TCR came from a human donor with chronic lymphocytic leukemia. The sequencing used PBMCs, collected after 12 months of ibrutinib treatment. V usage is TRBV6-1 and J usage is TRBJ1-5; no reliable D call. The DNA for the CDR3 is TGTGCCAGCAGTGAAGCATGGCCCCAGCATTTT. Encoded protein: CASSEAWPQHF.